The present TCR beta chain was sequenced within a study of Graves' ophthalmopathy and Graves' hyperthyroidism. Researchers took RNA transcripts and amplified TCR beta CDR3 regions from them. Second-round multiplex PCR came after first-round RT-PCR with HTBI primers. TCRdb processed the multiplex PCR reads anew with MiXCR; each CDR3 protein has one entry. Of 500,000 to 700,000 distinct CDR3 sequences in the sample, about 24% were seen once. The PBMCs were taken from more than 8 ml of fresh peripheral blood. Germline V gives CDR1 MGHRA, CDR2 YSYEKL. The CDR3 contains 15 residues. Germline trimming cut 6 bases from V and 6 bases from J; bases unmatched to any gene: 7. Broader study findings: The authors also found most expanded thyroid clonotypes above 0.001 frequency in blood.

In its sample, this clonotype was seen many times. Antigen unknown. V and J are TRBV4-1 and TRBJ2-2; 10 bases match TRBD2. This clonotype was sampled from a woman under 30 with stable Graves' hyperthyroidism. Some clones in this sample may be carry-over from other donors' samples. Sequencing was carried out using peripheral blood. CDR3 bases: TGCGCCAGCAGTCTAGCGGGAGAAGGAGCCGGGGAGCTGTTTTTT. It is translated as CASSLAGEGAGELFF.